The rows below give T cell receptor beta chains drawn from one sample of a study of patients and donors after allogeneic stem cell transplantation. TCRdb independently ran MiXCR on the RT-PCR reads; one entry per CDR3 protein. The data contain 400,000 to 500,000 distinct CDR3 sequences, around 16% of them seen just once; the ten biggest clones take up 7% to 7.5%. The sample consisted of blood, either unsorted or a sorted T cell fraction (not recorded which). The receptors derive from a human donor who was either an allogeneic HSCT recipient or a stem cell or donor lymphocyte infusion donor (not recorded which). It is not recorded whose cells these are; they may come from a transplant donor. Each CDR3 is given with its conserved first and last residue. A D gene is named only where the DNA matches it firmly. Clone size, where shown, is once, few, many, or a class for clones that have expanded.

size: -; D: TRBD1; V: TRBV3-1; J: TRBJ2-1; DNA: TGTGCCAGCAGCCAAGTACAGGGGGGAGGTGAGCAGTTCTTC; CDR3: CASSQVQGGGEQFF
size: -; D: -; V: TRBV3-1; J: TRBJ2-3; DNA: TGTGCCAGCAGCCTGCGGGGTACCGGAGATACGCAGTATTTT; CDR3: CASSLRGTGDTQYF
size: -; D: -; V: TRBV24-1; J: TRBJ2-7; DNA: TGTGCCACCAGTGAACGGACGGTACCCCCCTACGAGCAGTACTTC; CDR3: CATSERTVPPYEQYF
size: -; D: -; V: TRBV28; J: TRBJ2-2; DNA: TGTGCCAGCAGTTTTATTCAGGGGCCGGGCACCGGGGAGCTGTTTTTT; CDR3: CASSFIQGPGTGELFF
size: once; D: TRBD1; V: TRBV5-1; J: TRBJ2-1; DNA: TGCGCCAGCAGCTTAAGTACAGGGGGCATATACAATGAGCAGTTCTTC; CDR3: CASSLSTGGIYNEQFF
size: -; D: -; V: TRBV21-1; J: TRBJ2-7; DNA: TGTGCCAACTCTACGGGGCACGAGCAGTACTTC; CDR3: CANSTGHEQYF
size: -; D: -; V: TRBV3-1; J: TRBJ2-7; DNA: TGTGCCAGCAGCCAACTTATCAGGGGCTACGAGCAGTACTTC; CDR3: CASSQLIRGYEQYF
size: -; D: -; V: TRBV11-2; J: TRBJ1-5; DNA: TGTGCCAGCAGCTTAGTGGCAGGTTATCAGCCCCAGCATTTT; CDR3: CASSLVAGYQPQHF
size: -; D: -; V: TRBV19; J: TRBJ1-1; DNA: TGTGCCAGTAGTATATCGGGGCGGGCTTTCTTT; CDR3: CASSISGRAFF
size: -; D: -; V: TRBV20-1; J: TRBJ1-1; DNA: TGCAGTGCTCCCACAGTGAACACTGAAGCTTTCTTT; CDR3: CSAPTVNTEAFF
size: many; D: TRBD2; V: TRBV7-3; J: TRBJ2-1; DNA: TGTGCCAGCAGCTTAACGGGGGGGGACAATGAGCAGTTCTTC; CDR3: CASSLTGGDNEQFF
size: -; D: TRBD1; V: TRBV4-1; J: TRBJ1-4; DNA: TGCGCCAGCAGCCAAGGAGGACAGGGACCGCGGGGAAAACTGTTTTTT; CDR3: CASSQGGQGPRGKLFF
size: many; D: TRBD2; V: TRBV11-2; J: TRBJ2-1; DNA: TGTGCCAGCAGCACGGGACTAGCAAAGCAGTTCTTC; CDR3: CASSTGLAKQFF
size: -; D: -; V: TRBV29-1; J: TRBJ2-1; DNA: TGCAGCGTCGCCATTATGTCCTACAATGAGCAGTTCTTC; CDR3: CSVAIMSYNEQFF
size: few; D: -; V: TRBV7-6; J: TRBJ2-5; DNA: TGTGCCAGCTCCACAAACAGGGTCCCAGAGACCCAGTACTTC; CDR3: CASSTNRVPETQYF
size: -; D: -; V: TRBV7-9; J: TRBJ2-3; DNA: TGTGCCAGCAGCTTAGGGCCGGGCCTATACACAGATACGCAGTATTTT; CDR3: CASSLGPGLYTDTQYF
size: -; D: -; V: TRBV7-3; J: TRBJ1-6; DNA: TGTGCCAGCAGCTTGTTCCCCCAGGGAAAAGGTTCACCCCTCCACTTT; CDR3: CASSLFPQGKGSPLHF
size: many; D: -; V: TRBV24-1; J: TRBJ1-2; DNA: TGTGCCACCAGTTCGACGGAGAACTATGGCTACACCTTC; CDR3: CATSSTENYGYTF
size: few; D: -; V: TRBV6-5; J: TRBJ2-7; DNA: TGTGCCAGCAGTTACGACTGGAGCTCCTACGAGCAGTACTTC; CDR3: CASSYDWSSYEQYF
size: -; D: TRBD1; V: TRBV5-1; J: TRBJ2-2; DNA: TGCGCCAGCAGCCAGATCAGCCGGGACAGATACACCGGGGAGCTGTTTTTT; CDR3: CASSQISRDRYTGELFF
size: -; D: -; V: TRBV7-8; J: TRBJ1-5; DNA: TGTGCCAGCAGCTTAGTGTACAGGATTGGCAATCAGCCCCAGCATTTT; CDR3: CASSLVYRIGNQPQHF
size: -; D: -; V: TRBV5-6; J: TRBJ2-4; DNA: TGTGCCAGCAGCTTGGCATCAGGGGCCAAAAACATTCAGTACTTC; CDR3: CASSLASGAKNIQYF
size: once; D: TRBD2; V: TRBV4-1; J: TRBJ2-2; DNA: TGCGCCAGCAGCCTAAAGGATATAGCGGGGGCGAACACCGGGGAGCTGTTTTTT; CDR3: CASSLKDIAGANTGELFF
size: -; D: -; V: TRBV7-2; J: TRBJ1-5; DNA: TGTGCCAGCAGCCCGGCCGATAGCAATCAGCCCCAGCATTTT; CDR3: CASSPADSNQPQHF
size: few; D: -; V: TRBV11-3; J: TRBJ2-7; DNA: TGTGCCAGCAGCTTCGGGGTGTCGGCAGGGAAGGACGAGCAGTACTTC; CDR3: CASSFGVSAGKDEQYF
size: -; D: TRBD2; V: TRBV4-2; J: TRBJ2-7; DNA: TGTGCCAGCAGCCAAGAGGGTATGCTAGCGGGGGGCCCTCCCTACGAGCAGTACTTC; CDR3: CASSQEGMLAGGPPYEQYF
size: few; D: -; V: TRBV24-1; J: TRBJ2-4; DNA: TGTGCCACCAGTGACGGCAGGCGACTAGCCAAAAACATTCAGTACTTC; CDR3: CATSDGRRLAKNIQYF